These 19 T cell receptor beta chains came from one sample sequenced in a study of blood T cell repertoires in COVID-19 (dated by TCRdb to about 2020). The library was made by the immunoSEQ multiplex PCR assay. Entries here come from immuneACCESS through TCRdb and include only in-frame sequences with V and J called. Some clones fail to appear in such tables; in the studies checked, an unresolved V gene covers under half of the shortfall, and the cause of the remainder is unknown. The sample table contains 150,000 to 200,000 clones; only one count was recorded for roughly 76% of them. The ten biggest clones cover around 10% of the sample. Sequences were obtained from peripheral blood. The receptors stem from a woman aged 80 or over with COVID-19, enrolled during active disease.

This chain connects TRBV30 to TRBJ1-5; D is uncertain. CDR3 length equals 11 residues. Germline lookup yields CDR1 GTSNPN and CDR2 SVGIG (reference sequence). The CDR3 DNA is TGTGCAAGTGGGGAGCGACAGCCCCAGCATTTT. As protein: CASGERQPQHF.

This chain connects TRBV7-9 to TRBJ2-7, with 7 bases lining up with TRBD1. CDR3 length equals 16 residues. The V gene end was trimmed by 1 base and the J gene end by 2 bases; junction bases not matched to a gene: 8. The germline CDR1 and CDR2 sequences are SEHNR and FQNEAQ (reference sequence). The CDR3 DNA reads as TGTGCCAGCAGCTTAGAGACAGGGTTTATGACCTACGAGCAGTACTTC. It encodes CASSLETGFMTYEQYF.

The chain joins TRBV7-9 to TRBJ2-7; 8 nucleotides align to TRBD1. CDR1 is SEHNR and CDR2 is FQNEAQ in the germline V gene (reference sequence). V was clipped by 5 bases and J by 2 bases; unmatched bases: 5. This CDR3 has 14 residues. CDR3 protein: CASSVAGGPYEQYF. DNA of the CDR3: TGTGCCAGCAGCGTCGCAGGGGGCCCCTACGAGCAGTACTTC.

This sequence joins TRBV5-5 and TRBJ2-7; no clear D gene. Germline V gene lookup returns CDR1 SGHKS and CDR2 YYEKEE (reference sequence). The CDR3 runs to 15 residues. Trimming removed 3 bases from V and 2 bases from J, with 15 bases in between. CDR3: CASSSPWQAPYEQYF. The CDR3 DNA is TGTGCCAGCAGCTCACCGTGGCAGGCCCCCTACGAGCAGTACTTC.

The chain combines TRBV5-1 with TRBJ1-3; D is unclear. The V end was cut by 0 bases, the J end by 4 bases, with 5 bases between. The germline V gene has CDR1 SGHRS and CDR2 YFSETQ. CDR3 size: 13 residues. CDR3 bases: TGCGCCAGCAGCTTGGAACTCGGAAACACCATATATTTT. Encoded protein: CASSLELGNTIYF.

CDR3 DNA sequence: TGCGCCAGCAGCTTCTCCAGGGGAGTTTCCGAGCAGTACTTC. This translates into CASSFSRGVSEQYF. V usage is TRBV5-1 and J usage is TRBJ2-7; a possible D gene is TRBD1 (6 bases). The CDR3 consists of 14 residues. Germline CDR1 reads SGHRS; CDR2 reads YFSETQ. V was shortened by 2 bases and J by 6 bases, with 15 bases between the two germline ends. Drawing the rest from reference TRBV5-1 and TRBJ2-7, the complete variable domain is KAGVTQTPRYLIKTRGQQVTLSCSPISGHRSVSWYQQTPGQGLQFLFEYFSETQRNKGNFPGRFSGRQFSNSRSEMNVSTLELGDSALYLCASSFSRGVSEQYFGPGTRLTVT.

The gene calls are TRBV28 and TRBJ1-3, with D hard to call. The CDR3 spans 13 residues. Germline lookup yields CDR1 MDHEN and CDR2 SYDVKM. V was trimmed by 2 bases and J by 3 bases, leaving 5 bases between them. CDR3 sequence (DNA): TGTGCCAGCAGTTTAGGGCATGGAAACACCATATATTTT. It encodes CASSLGHGNTIYF.

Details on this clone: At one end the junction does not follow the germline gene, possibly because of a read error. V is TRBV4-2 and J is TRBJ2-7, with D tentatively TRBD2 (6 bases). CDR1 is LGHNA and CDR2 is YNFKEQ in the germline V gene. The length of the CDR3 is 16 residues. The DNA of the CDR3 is TGTGCCAGCAGACAAGAACTGGGACTGTTGGCCTACGAGCAGTACTTC. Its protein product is CASRQELGLLAYEQYF.

The CDR3 sequence: CASWSNEKLFF. Written as DNA, the CDR3 is TGTGCCAGTTGGAGTAATGAAAAACTGTTTTTT. This chain uses TRBV19 with TRBJ1-4; D uncertain. CDR3 size: 11 residues. V was pared by 8 bases and J by 4 bases, with 5 bases between. Germline-derived CDR1 and CDR2 are LNHDA and SQIVND (reference sequence).

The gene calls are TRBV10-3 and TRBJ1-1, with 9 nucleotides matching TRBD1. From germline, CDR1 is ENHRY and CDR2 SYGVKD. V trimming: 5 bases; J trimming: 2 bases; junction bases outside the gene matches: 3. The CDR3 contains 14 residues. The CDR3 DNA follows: TGTGCCATCAGTCCGACAGGGGGAAACACTGAAGCTTTCTTT. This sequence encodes CAISPTGGNTEAFF.

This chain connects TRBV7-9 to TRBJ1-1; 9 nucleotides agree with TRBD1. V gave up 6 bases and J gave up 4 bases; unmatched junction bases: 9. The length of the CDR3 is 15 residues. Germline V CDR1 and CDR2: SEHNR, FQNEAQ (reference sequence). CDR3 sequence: CASSTPGTGRTEAFF. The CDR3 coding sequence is TGTGCCAGCAGTACTCCCGGGACAGGGCGCACTGAAGCTTTCTTT.

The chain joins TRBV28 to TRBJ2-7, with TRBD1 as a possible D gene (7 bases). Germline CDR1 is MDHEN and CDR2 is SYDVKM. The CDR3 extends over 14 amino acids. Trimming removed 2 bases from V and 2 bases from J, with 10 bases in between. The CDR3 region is CASSLPGGPYEQYF. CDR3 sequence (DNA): TGTGCCAGCAGTTTACCAGGGGGGCCCTACGAGCAGTACTTC.

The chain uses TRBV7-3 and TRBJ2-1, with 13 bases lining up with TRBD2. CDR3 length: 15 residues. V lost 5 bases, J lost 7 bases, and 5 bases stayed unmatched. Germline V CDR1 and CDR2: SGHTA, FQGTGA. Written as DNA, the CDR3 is TGTGCCAGCAGCCGACTAGCGGGGGGTGTGAATGAGCAGTTCTTC. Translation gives CASSRLAGGVNEQFF.

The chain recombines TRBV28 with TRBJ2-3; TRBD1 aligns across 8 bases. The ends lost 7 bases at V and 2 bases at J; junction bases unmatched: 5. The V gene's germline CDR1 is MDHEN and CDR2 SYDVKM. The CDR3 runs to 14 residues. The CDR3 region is CASKRDRYTDTQYF. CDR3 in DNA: TGTGCCAGCAAACGGGACAGGTACACAGATACGCAGTATTTT.

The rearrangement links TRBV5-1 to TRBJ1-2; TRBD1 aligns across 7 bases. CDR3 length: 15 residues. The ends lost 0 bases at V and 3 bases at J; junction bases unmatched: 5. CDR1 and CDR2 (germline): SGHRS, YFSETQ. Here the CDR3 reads CASSLARDSYYGYTF. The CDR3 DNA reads TGCGCCAGCAGCTTGGCCCGGGACAGTTACTATGGCTACACCTTC.

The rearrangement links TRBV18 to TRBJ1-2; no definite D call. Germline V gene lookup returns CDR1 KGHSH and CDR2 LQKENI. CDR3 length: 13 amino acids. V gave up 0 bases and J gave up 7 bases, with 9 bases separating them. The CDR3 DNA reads TGTGCCAGCTCACCACCCACCCAGGCTGGCTACACCTTC. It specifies CASSPPTQAGYTF. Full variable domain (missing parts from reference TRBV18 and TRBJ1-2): NAGVMQNPRHLVRRRGQEARLRCSPMKGHSHVYWYRQLPEEGLKFMVYLQKENIIDESGMPKERFSAEFPKEGPSILRIQQVVRGDSAAYFCASSPPTQAGYTFGSGTRLTVV.

The CDR3 region has the DNA TGCGCCAGCAGCCCCGGGACAGGGAACGCTAATGAAAAACTGTTTTTT. Its protein product is CASSPGTGNANEKLFF. V and J are TRBV5-1 and TRBJ1-4, with 9 bases matching TRBD1. The V gene's germline CDR1 is SGHRS and CDR2 YFSETQ. The CDR3 has 16 residues. V gave up 4 bases and J gave up 3 bases; unmatched junction bases: 7.

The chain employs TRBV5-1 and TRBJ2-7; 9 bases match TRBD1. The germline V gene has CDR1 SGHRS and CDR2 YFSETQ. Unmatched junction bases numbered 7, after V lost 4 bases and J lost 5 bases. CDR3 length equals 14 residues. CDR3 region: CASSLRTGDNEQYF. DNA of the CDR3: TGCGCCAGCAGCCTCAGGACAGGGGACAACGAGCAGTACTTC.

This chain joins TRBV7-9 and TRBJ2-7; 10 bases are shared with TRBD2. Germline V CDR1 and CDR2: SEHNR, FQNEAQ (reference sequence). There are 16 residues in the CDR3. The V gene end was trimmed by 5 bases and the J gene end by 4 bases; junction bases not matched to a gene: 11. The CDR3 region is CASSPEEREGGYEQYF. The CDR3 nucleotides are TGTGCCAGCAGCCCGGAGGAGCGGGAGGGGGGATACGAGCAGTACTTC.